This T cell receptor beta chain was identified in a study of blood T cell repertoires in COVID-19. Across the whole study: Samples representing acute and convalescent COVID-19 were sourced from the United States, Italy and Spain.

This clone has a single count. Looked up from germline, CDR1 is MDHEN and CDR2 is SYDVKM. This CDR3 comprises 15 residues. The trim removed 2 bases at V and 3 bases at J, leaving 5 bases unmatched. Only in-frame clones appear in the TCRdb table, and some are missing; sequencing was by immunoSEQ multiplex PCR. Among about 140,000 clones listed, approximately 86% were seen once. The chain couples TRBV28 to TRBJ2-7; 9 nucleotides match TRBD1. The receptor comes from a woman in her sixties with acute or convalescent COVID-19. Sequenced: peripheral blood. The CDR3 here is CASSLMGTGSYEQYF. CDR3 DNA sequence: TGTGCCAGCAGTTTAATGGGGACAGGGAGCTACGAGCAGTACTTC.